This T cell receptor (beta chain) was sequenced for a study of radiation and T cells in renal cell carcinoma. Points from the study as a whole: Without pretreatment biopsies, baseline tumor clonotype presence was undetermined. Top tumor clonotypes rose in blood 2 weeks post-radiation, then contracted.

Germline V gene lookup returns CDR1 SQVTM and CDR2 ANQGSEA. This CDR3 region has 15 residues. With 7 bases removed from V and 3 bases from J, the gap between germline ends came to 21 bases. Sequencing was performed with immunoSEQ multiplex PCR; in TCRdb, only in-frame clones are kept and a portion is missing. The table shows 120,000 to 150,000 clones, with about 88% occurring only once. Details on this clone: Its specificity is unknown.

Time point of the sample: blood 4 weeks post-SBRT, at nephrectomy. This sample's treatment: 15 Gy SBRT to primary tumor, nephrectomy 4 weeks later. Nephrectomy followed 15 Gy stereotactic body radiation by 4 weeks. The patient's renal cell carcinoma had clear cell pathology. The clonotype was recovered from a woman in her fifties or sixties with renal cell carcinoma. The chain has TRBV29-1 and TRBJ1-1; D is perhaps TRBD1 (5 bases). The sample here was blood, taken from a patient whose treatment included radiotherapy and nephrectomy. This CDR3 is CSARPRGVSDTEAFF. CDR3 nucleotides: TGCAGCGCCCGTCCTCGGGGGGTTTCTGACACTGAAGCTTTCTTT.